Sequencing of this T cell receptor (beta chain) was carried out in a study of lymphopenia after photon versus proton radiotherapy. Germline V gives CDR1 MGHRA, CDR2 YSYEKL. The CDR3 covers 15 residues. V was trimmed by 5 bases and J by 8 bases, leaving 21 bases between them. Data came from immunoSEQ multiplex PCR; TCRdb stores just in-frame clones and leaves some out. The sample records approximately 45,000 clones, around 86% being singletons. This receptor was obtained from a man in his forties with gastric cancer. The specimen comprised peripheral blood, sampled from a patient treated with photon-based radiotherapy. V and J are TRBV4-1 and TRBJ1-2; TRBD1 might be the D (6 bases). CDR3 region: CASSGAGNTGPGYTF. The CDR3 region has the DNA TGCGCCAGCAGCGGCGCGGGAAATACAGGGCCCGGCTACACCTTC.